A single sample gave rise to the 18 T cell receptor beta chains below, sequenced in a study of regulatory dendritic cells for organ transplantation. Clones were read by immunoSEQ multiplex PCR, and TCRdb kept only the in-frame ones, dropping some. The sample records fewer than 40,000 clones, about nine tenths being singletons. Input material: naive CD8+ T cells from blood. Subset given: CD45RA+ naive T cells. All receptors derive from a human donor in good health.

This chain uses TRBV11-2 with TRBJ1-3; a possible D gene is TRBD1 (5 bases). Germline CDR1 reads SGHAT; CDR2 reads FQNNGV. The CDR3 covers 14 residues. The ends were cut back, 5 bases at V and 6 bases at J, with 14 bases in the middle. CDR3 in DNA: TGTGCCAGCAGCCCTCGTCAGGGTGTAAACACCATATATTTT. The encoded protein is CASSPRQGVNTIYF.

This clone was detected only once. J is TRBJ2-3 and V is TRBV4-3, with a tentative D call TRBD2 (6 bases). Trimming stripped 4 bases from V and 4 bases from J, with 18 bases between. From germline, CDR1 is LGHNA and CDR2 YSLEER. The CDR3 extends over 16 amino acids. This CDR3 is CASSPVTSRAADTQYF. CDR3 nucleotides: TGCGCCAGCAGCCCTGTGACTAGTCGGGCGGCAGATACGCAGTATTTT.

This clone was picked up one time. The chain recombines TRBV25-1 with TRBJ2-2; D unclear. The CDR3 sequence is 14 residues long. Deletions cut 5 bases from V and 0 bases from J, with 7 bases between. Germline V CDR1 and CDR2: MGHDK, SYGVNS. As DNA, the CDR3 is TGTGCCAGCAGTTGGGGTCCGAACACCGGGGAGCTGTTTTTT. It codes for CASSWGPNTGELFF. The full variable domain, rest sourced from reference TRBV25-1 and TRBJ2-2, is EADIYQTPRYLVIGTGKKITLECSQTMGHDKMYWYQQDPGMELHLIHYSYGVNSTEKGDLSSESTVSRIRTEHFPLTLESARPSHTSQYLCASSWGPNTGELFFGEGSRLTVL.

Regarding this clone: Other DNA sequences in this specimen translate into the identical CDR3. The CDR3 region is CASSVGGGTGELFF. CDR3 DNA: TGTGCCAGCAGCGTAGGAGGGGGCACCGGGGAGCTGTTTTTT. The chain recombines TRBV9 with TRBJ2-2, with a weak D call TRBD1 (6 bases). The V gene lost 0 bases and the J gene lost 4 bases, with 7 bases spanning the gap. Per germline, CDR1 SGDLS and CDR2 YYNGEE. The CDR3 has 14 amino acids.

J is TRBJ2-7 and V is TRBV7-2; 9 bases align to TRBD2. CDR1 and CDR2 (germline): SGHTA, FQGNSA. Trimming removed 5 bases from V and 4 bases from J; junction bases left unmatched: 6. The CDR3 loop spans 14 amino acids. This chain's CDR3 is CASSQGLARYEQYF. DNA for the CDR3: TGTGCCAGCAGCCAGGGACTAGCACGGTACGAGCAGTACTTC.

The chain has TRBV19 and TRBJ1-2; D gene unclear. The CDR3 contains 13 residues. Germline CDR1 reads LNHDA; CDR2 reads SQIVND (reference sequence). The V end lost 7 bases, the J end lost 8 bases, and 17 bases lay between the germline ends. The CDR3 nucleotides read TGTGCCAGTACCCCTGGGGTTTTTGGGGGCTACACCTTC. Translated, it gives CASTPGVFGGYTF. Filled out from reference TRBV19 and TRBJ1-2, the complete variable domain reads DGGITQSPKYLFRKEGQNVTLSCEQNLNHDAMYWYRQDPGQGLRLIYYSQIVNDFQKGDIAEGYSVSREKKESFPLTVTSAQKNPTAFYLCASTPGVFGGYTFGSGTRLTVV.

The chain combines TRBV9 with TRBJ1-6; D gene ambiguous. Germline V gene sequence: CDR1 SGDLS, CDR2 YYNGEE. V lost 4 bases, J lost 6 bases, and 11 bases lay in between. This CDR3 contains 14 residues. CDR3 sequence (DNA): TGTGCCAGCAGCCCCTTAACAACTAATTCACCCCTCCACTTT. Amino acids: CASSPLTTNSPLHF. Based on the CDR3 plus reference TRBV9 and TRBJ1-6, the full variable domain is DSGVTQTPKHLITATGQRVTLRCSPRSGDLSVYWYQQSLDQGLQFLIQYYNGEERAKGNILERFSAQQFPDLHSELNLSSLELGDSALYFCASSPLTTNSPLHFGNGTRLTVT.

The CDR3 region is CASSYAEGGNEQFF. The CDR3, as DNA: TGTGCCAGCAGTTACGCCGAAGGGGGAAATGAGCAGTTCTTC. This sequence joins TRBV6-5 and TRBJ2-1; TRBD1 is a possible D gene (6 bases). CDR1 is MNHEY and CDR2 is SVGAGI in the germline V gene. Trimming shortened V by 2 bases and J by 7 bases, and 12 bases separated the two germline ends. The CDR3 is 14 residues long.

The rearrangement links TRBV10-3 to TRBJ1-6; D unclear. Trimming stripped 8 bases from V and 7 bases from J, with 9 bases between. The germline CDR1 and CDR2 sequences are ENHRY and SYGVKD. The CDR3 spans 12 residues. The CDR3 region has the DNA TGTGCCATCTCCCGGCAGAATTCACCCCTCCACTTT. This sequence encodes CAISRQNSPLHF.

The CDR3 reads CASSSKPGLAGGSYEQYF. CDR3 DNA sequence: TGTGCCAGCAGCTCCAAGCCGGGACTAGCGGGAGGTTCCTACGAGCAGTACTTC. The J gene is TRBJ2-5, the V gene TRBV7-8; 15 bases are shared with TRBD2. With the DNA end fitting TRBJ2-7 better, the J assignment may be wrong. This CDR3 is built from 18 residues. Germline V CDR1 and CDR2: SGHVS, FQNEAQ.

This chain uses TRBV7-2 with TRBJ2-7; no reliable D call. This CDR3 has 15 amino acids. The ends were cut back, 2 bases at V and 3 bases at J, with 14 bases in the middle. Looked up from germline, CDR1 is SGHTA and CDR2 is FQGNSA. CDR3 sequence (DNA): TGTGCCAGCAGCTTATCCCCCAACGATCTCTACGAGCAGTACTTC. This gives the protein CASSLSPNDLYEQYF.

The genes are TRBV6-1 and TRBJ2-5; 9 nucleotides line up with TRBD2. V lost 5 bases, J lost 5 bases, and 6 bases stayed unmatched. CDR1 MNHNS and CDR2 SASEGT come from the germline V gene. This CDR3 region has 14 residues. CDR3 protein: CASSWVSGSETQYF. The CDR3 DNA follows: TGTGCCAGCAGTTGGGTTAGCGGGAGTGAGACCCAGTACTTC.

This chain connects TRBV12-1 to TRBJ1-1. TRBV12-1 is a recognized pseudogene. This CDR3 has 15 amino acids. The CDR3, as DNA: TGTGCCAACGGGGAGAGACCAAACAGGTGGAGAAGAGCTTTCTTT. It is translated as CANGERPNRWRRAFF.

The genes are TRBV9 and TRBJ1-1; 9 positions agree with TRBD1. Germline-derived CDR1 and CDR2 are SGDLS and YYNGEE. After removal of 4 bases from V and 6 bases from J, the junction contained 10 bases not matched to a gene. The CDR3 runs 15 residues. The CDR3 nucleotides read TGTGCCAGCAGCACTGAGGACAGGGGAGGTCCTGAAGCTTTCTTT. It yields the protein CASSTEDRGGPEAFF.

The V gene is TRBV28, the J gene TRBJ1-1, with 8 bases fitting TRBD1. Germline V gene data show CDR1 as MDHEN and CDR2 as SYDVKM. V lost 6 bases to trimming and J lost 4 bases; unmatched junction nucleotides: 10. This CDR3 comprises 15 residues. The CDR3 reads CASRPHQGAITEAFF. The DNA of the CDR3 is TGTGCCAGCAGACCCCATCAGGGGGCGATCACTGAAGCTTTCTTT.

The CDR3 region has the DNA TGTGCCAGCAGCTTAGTACCCGGGGAGCTGTTTTTT. Protein: CASSLVPGELFF. The genes are TRBV7-2 and TRBJ2-2; D ambiguous. The CDR3 loop spans 12 amino acids. Deletions cut 1 base from V and 6 bases from J, with 3 bases between. Per germline, CDR1 SGHTA and CDR2 FQGNSA.

The CDR3 nucleotides are TGTGCCAGTAGCCGGACAGGGGACTATGGCTACACCTTC. Its protein is CASSRTGDYGYTF. This rearrangement joins TRBV19 to TRBJ1-2; TRBD1 agrees at 9 bases. CDR3 size: 13 residues. V shed 6 bases and J 3 bases; nucleotides not matched to a gene: 2. Germline-derived CDR1 and CDR2 are LNHDA and SQIVND (reference sequence).

This chain links TRBV15 with TRBJ1-2; tentative D call: TRBD1 (5 bases). V lost 4 bases to trimming and J lost 5 bases, with 11 bases between them. The CDR3 sequence is 13 residues long. Germline lookup yields CDR1 LNHNV and CDR2 YYDKDF (reference sequence). The CDR3 sequence is CATSKPEGYGYTF. The CDR3 DNA sequence: TGTGCCACCAGCAAACCGGAGGGGTATGGCTACACCTTC. Full variable domain (remainder filled in from reference TRBV15 and TRBJ1-2): DAMVIQNPRYQVTQFGKPVTLSCSQTLNHNVMYWYQQKSSQAPKLLFHYYDKDFNNEADTPDNFQSRRPNTSFCFLDIRSPGLGDTAMYLCATSKPEGYGYTFGSGTRLTVV.